This TCR beta chain was documented in a study of blood T cells in healthy people across ages. A second PCR of roughly 7 to 11 cycles used a sample-barcoded 5' primer and a J-beta primer mix. Using its own MiXCR run on the 5' RACE reads, TCRdb lists one record per CDR3 protein. The sample has over 950,000 distinct CDR3 sequences; 35% to 40% are singletons. The sample consisted of blood. The receptor's source is a man in his late teens or twenties in good health.

The CDR3 region has the DNA TGTGCCAGCACTCCCCTCCGGGGGGCTTACAATGAGCAGTTCTTC. It yields the protein CASTPLRGAYNEQFF. This chain uses TRBV12-3 or TRBV12-4 with TRBJ2-1, with D possibly TRBD2 on 7 matching bases. The V end lost 7 bases, the J end lost 4 bases, and 17 bases lay between the germline ends. The CDR3 is 15 amino acids.